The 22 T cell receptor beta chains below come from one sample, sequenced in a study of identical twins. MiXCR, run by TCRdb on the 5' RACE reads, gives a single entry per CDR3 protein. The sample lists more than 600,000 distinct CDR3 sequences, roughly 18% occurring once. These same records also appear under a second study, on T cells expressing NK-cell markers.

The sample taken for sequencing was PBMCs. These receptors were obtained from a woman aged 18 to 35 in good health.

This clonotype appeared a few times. The CDR3 DNA reads as TGTGCCACCTTGGTTGGGGGGGCAGGTGGCTACACCTTC. Amino acids: CATLVGGAGGYTF. V usage is TRBV6-1 and J usage is TRBJ1-2; D possibly corresponds to TRBD1 (6 bases). There are 13 residues in the CDR3. CDR1 and CDR2 (germline): MNHNS, SASEGT. The V end was cut by 10 bases, the J end by 7 bases, with 19 bases between.

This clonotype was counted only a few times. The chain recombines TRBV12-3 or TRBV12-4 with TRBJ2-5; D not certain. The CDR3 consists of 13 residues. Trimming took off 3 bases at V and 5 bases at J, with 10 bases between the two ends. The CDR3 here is CASSFRVLETQYF. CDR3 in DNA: TGTGCCAGCAGTTTTCGGGTCCTGGAGACCCAGTACTTC.

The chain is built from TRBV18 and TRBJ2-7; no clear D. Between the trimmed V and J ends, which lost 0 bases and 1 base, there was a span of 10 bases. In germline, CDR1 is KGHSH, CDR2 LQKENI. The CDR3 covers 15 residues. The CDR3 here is CASSPPNSQSYEQYF. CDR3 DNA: TGTGCCAGCTCACCACCTAACAGCCAGTCCTACGAGCAGTACTTC.

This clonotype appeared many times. The CDR3 coding sequence is TGTGCCAGCAGACGACTAGCGGGTATCACAGATACGCAGTATTTT. It is translated as CASRRLAGITDTQYF. V usage is TRBV12-3 or TRBV12-4 and J usage is TRBJ2-3, with 10 bases that match TRBD2. Trimming cost V 6 bases and J 2 bases; bases outside gene matches: 5. CDR3 size: 15 residues.

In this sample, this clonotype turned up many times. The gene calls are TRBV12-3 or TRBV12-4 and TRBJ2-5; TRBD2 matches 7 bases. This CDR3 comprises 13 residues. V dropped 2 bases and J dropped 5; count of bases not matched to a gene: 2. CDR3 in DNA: TGTGCCAGCAGTTTACGGGGGGTCGAGACCCAGTACTTC. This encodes CASSLRGVETQYF.

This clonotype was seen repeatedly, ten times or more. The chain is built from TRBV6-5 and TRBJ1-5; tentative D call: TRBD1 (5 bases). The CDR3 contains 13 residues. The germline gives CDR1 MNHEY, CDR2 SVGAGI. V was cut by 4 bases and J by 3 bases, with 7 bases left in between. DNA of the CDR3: TGTGCCAGCAGTTCGACAGTCAATCAGCCCCAGCATTTT. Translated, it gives CASSSTVNQPQHF.

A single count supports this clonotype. CDR3 sequence reads: CAWSVPEGPGYGYTF. In nucleotides, the CDR3 is TGTGCCTGGAGTGTACCGGAAGGGCCTGGCTATGGCTACACCTTC. V usage is TRBV30 and J usage is TRBJ1-2; D unresolved. Trimming stripped 0 bases from V and 4 bases from J, with 15 bases between. The CDR3 sequence is 15 residues long. In germline, CDR1 is GTSNPN, CDR2 SVGIG (reference sequence).

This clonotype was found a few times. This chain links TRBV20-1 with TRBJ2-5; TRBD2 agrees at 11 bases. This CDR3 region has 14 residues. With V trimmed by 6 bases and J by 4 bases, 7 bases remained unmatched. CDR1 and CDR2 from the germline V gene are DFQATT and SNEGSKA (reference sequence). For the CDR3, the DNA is TGCAGTGCCCTTCCGGGACTAGCGGTAGAGACCCAGTACTTC. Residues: CSALPGLAVETQYF.

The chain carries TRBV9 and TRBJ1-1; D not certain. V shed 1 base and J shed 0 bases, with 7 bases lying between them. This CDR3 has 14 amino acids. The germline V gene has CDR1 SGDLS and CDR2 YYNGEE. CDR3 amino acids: CASSVTAMNTEAFF. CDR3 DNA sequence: TGTGCCAGCAGCGTAACAGCCATGAACACTGAAGCTTTCTTT.

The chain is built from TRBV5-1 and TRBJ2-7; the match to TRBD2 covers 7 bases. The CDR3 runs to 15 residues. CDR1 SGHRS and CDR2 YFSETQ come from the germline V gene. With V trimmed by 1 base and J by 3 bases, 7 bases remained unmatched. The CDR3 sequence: CASSLILGTNYEQYF. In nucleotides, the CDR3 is TGCGCCAGCAGCTTGATACTAGGGACTAACTACGAGCAGTACTTC.

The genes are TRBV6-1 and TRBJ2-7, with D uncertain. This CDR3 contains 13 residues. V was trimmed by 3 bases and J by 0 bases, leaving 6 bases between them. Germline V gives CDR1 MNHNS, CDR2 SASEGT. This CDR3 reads CASSEQSSYEQYF. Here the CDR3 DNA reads TGTGCCAGCAGTGAGCAAAGCTCCTACGAGCAGTACTTC.

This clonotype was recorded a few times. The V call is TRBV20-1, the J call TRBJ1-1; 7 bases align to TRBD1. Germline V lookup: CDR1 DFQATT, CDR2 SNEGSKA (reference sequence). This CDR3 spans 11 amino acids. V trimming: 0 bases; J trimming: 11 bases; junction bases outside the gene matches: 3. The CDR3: CSARDDRAAFF. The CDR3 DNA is TGCAGTGCTAGAGATGACAGGGCCGCTTTCTTT.

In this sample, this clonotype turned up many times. CDR3 sequence (DNA): TGCAGTGCAACCACAGGGGAACTGGGCTACACCTTC. This encodes CSATTGELGYTF. The rearrangement uses TRBV20-1 and TRBJ1-2; 7 bases are a match to TRBD1. CDR3 length equals 12 residues. Germline trimming cut 6 bases from V and 8 bases from J; bases unmatched to any gene: 9. In germline, CDR1 is DFQATT, CDR2 SNEGSKA (reference sequence).

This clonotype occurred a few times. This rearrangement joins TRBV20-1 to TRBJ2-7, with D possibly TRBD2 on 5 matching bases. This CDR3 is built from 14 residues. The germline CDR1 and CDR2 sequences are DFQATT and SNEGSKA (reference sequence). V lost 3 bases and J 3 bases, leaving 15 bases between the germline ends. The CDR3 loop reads CSARGGSRGYEQYF. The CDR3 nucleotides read TGCAGTGCTAGGGGTGGGTCCCGGGGCTACGAGCAGTACTTC.

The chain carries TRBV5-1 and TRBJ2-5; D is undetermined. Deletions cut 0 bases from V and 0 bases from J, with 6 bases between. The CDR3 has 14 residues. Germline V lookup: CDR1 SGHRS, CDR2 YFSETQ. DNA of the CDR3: TGCGCCAGCAGCTTGGATAAGTACCAAGAGACCCAGTACTTC. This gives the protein CASSLDKYQETQYF. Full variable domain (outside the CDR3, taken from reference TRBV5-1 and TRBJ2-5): KAGVTQTPRYLIKTRGQQVTLSCSPISGHRSVSWYQQTPGQGLQFLFEYFSETQRNKGNFPGRFSGRQFSNSRSEMNVSTLELGDSALYLCASSLDKYQETQYFGPGTRLLVL.

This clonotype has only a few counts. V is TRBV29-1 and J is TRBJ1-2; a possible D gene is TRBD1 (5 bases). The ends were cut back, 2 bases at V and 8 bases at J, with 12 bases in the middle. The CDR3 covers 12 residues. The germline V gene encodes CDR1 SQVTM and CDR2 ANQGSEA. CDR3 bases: TGCAGCGTTGAACAGGGCGCGGAGGGCTACACCTTC. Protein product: CSVEQGAEGYTF.

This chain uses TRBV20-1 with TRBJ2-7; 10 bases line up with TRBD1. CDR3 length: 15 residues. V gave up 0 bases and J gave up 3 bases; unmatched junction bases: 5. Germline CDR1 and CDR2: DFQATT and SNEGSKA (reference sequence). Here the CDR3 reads CSARDSDRGVYEQYF. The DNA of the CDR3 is TGCAGTGCTAGAGATTCGGACAGGGGGGTCTACGAGCAGTACTTC.

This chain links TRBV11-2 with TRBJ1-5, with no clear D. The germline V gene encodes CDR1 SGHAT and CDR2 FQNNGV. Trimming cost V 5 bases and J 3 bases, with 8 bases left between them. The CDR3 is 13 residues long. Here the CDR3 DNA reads TGTGCCAGCAGCATAGGGCTCAATCAGCCCCAGCATTTT. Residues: CASSIGLNQPQHF. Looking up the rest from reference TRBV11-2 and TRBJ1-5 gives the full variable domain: EAGVAQSPRYKIIEKRQSVAFWCNPISGHATLYWYQQILGQGPKLLIQFQNNGVVDDSQLPKDRFSAERLKGVDSTLKIQPAKLEDSAVYLCASSIGLNQPQHFGDGTRLSIL.

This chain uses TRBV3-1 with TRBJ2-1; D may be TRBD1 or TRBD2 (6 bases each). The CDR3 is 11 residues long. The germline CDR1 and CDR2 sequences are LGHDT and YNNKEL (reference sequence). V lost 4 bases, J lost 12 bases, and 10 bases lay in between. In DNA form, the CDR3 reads TGTGCCAGCAGCCTACAGGGAGGGCAGTTCTTC. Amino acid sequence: CASSLQGGQFF.

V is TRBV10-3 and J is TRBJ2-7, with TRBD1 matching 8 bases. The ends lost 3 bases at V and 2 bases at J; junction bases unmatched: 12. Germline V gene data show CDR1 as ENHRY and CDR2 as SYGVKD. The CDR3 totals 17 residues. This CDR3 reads CAISDWTGYDAPYEQYF. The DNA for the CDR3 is TGTGCCATCAGTGACTGGACAGGGTATGATGCCCCCTACGAGCAGTACTTC.

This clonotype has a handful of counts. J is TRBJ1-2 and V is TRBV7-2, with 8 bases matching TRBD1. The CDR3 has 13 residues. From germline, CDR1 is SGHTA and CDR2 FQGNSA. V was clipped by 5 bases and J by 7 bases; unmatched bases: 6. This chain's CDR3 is CASSPQGASGYTF. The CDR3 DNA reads TGTGCCAGCAGCCCCCAGGGGGCTAGTGGCTACACCTTC. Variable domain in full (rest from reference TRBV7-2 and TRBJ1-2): GAGVSQSPSNKVTEKGKDVELRCDPISGHTALYWYRQSLGQGLEFLIYFQGNSAPDKSGLPSDRFSAERTGGSVSTLTIQRTQQEDSAVYLCASSPQGASGYTFGSGTRLTVV.

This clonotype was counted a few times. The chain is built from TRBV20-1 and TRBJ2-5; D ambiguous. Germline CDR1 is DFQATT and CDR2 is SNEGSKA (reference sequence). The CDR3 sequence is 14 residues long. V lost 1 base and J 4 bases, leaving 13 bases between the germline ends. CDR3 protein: CSARVSFGAETQYF. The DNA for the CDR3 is TGCAGTGCTAGAGTTTCGTTTGGAGCAGAGACCCAGTACTTC.